This T cell receptor (beta chain) was captured by sequencing in a study of Graves' ophthalmopathy and Graves' hyperthyroidism. This clonotype has a count of ten or more. Its specificity is unknown. Study-wide results and limits: A classifier, a 13-signature model, separated ophthalmopathy from stable hyperthyroidism with approximately 87% sensitivity and around 83% specificity.

The trim removed 3 bases at V and 6 bases at J, leaving 13 bases unmatched. CDR3 length: 16 residues. CDR1 is LNHNV, CDR2 YYDKDF, per germline (reference sequence). CDR3 regions of TCR beta were amplified from RNA transcripts. Amplification began with first-round RT-PCR using HTBI primers, then second-round multiplex PCR was performed. A single record per CDR3 protein comes from TCRdb applying MiXCR to the multiplex PCR reads. This sample yields over a million distinct CDR3 sequences, of which about two fifths are seen a single time; 8.5% to 14% belongs to the top ten. The origin of this receptor is an adult man with Graves' hyperthyroidism. Sequencing was done on a sample of peripheral blood or thyroid tissue (not recorded which). This chain links TRBV15 with TRBJ2-7, with 8 bases aligning to TRBD2. CDR3 bases: TGTGCCACCAGCAGCTCGGGAGGGGGGCCCCTAGGCGAGCAGTACTTC. It codes for CATSSSGGGPLGEQYF.